This entry lists 19 T cell receptor beta chains sequenced from one sample in a study of CD8 T cells in ankylosing spondylitis. The study's findings and limits: Among TCR beta sequences, a motif of roughly 8 highly homologous variants appeared characteristic of ankylosing spondylitis blood.

A single record per CDR3 protein comes from TCRdb applying MiXCR to the 5' RACE reads. This sample has 470,000 or so distinct CDR3 sequences, with roughly 26% found just once. No antigen is known for these receptors. Sequenced material: blood, either unsorted or a sorted T cell fraction (not recorded which). Receptor source: a male donor with ankylosing spondylitis.

The chain employs TRBV20-1 and TRBJ1-1; unclear D gene. Germline CDR1 DFQATT, CDR2 SNEGSKA (reference sequence). V shed 3 bases and J shed 6 bases, with 11 bases lying between them. The CDR3 consists of 12 residues. CDR3 bases: TGCAGTGCTAGGTCCGAAGTACCTGAAGCTTTCTTT. It is translated as CSARSEVPEAFF.

The V and J genes are TRBV12-3 or TRBV12-4 and TRBJ1-5; 9 nucleotides agree with TRBD1. V lost 5 bases and J lost 4; bases outside the gene matches: 3. CDR3 length: 14 amino acids. In DNA form, the CDR3 reads TGTGCCAGCAGTATACAGGGGGCGAATCAGCCCCAGCATTTT. Translating gives CASSIQGANQPQHF.

This clonotype has more than one count but fewer than ten. The gene calls are TRBV5-1 and TRBJ1-1; possibly TRBD1 for D (5 bases). The CDR3 loop spans 13 amino acids. The germline gives CDR1 SGHRS, CDR2 YFSETQ. Deletions cut 8 bases from V and 1 base from J, with 12 bases between. CDR3 region: CASTTGSNTEAFF. The CDR3 coding sequence is TGCGCCAGTACCACAGGATCGAACACTGAAGCTTTCTTT.

The chain has TRBV7-2 and TRBJ2-5; 7 nucleotides line up with TRBD1. The CDR3 has 13 amino acids. Per the germline V gene, CDR1 is SGHTA and CDR2 is FQGNSA. The J segment lost 5 bases and the V segment lost 5 bases, leaving 5 bases of the junction unmatched. This CDR3 reads CASSPRGWETQYF. The DNA for the CDR3 is TGTGCCAGCAGCCCCAGGGGGTGGGAGACCCAGTACTTC.

About this clonotype itself: A clone one base away is much larger, so this may be a read error. The chain carries TRBV12-3 or TRBV12-4 and TRBJ1-5, with a weak D call TRBD1 (5 bases). The CDR3 spans 13 residues. Trimming stripped 2 bases from V and 6 bases from J, with 8 bases between. This CDR3 reads CASSLKQGQPQHF. The DNA of the CDR3 is TGTGCCAGCAGTTTAAAGCAGGGTCAGCCCCAGCATTTT.

This clonotype came up a few times. The rearrangement joins TRBV24-1 to TRBJ2-4; TRBD2 agrees at 10 bases. The germline gives CDR1 KGHDR, CDR2 SFDVKD. After removal of 3 bases from V and 3 bases from J, the junction contained 4 bases not matched to a gene. The CDR3 has 16 residues. CDR3 sequence (DNA): TGTGCCACCAGTGATCCCCCTAGCGGGGGCAAAAACATTCAGTACTTC. Its protein is CATSDPPSGGKNIQYF.

The genes are TRBV29-1 and TRBJ2-7; D perhaps matches TRBD2 (5 bases). The CDR3 is 13 residues long. The V gene lost 6 bases and the J gene lost 2 bases, with 14 bases spanning the gap. Germline CDR1 and CDR2: SQVTM and ANQGSEA. The CDR3 spells CSVQTRLTYEQYF. CDR3 DNA sequence: TGCAGCGTCCAAACTAGGCTCACCTACGAGCAGTACTTC.

J is TRBJ2-4 and V is TRBV14; 8 positions match TRBD1. V lost 0 bases to trimming and J lost 11 bases; unmatched junction nucleotides: 3. Germline CDR1 SGHDN, CDR2 FVKESK. The CDR3 has 13 residues. The CDR3 is CASSQDVRGLQYF. CDR3 sequence (DNA): TGTGCCAGCAGCCAAGATGTCAGGGGGCTTCAGTACTTC.

This clonotype was seen a few times. The chain links TRBV29-1 to TRBJ1-1; TRBD1 might be the D (6 bases). V was shortened by 5 bases and J by 4 bases, with 8 bases between the two germline ends. The V gene's germline CDR1 is SQVTM and CDR2 ANQGSEA. The CDR3 consists of 11 residues. CDR3: CSVQTGTEAFF. The CDR3 nucleotides read TGCAGCGTTCAGACAGGCACTGAAGCTTTCTTT.

This clonotype was seen more than once but under ten times. The gene calls are TRBV7-8 and TRBJ1-2; tentatively, D is TRBD1 (5 bases). Trimming pared 1 base from V and 3 bases from J, leaving 12 bases between. CDR3 length equals 15 residues. CDR1 and CDR2 (germline): SGHVS, FQNEAQ. This CDR3 is CASSLGSGDHYGYTF. CDR3 DNA: TGTGCCAGCAGCTTAGGGTCCGGGGACCACTATGGCTACACCTTC.

The chain has TRBV28 and TRBJ1-3; unclear D gene. The CDR3 sequence is 14 residues long. The germline gives CDR1 MDHEN, CDR2 SYDVKM. With 6 bases removed from V and 3 bases from J, the gap between germline ends came to 12 bases. CDR3 sequence: CASSLLPVGNTIYF. The DNA of the CDR3 is TGTGCCAGCAGCTTGTTGCCAGTTGGAAACACCATATATTTT.

This clonotype appeared a single time. The J gene is TRBJ2-2, the V gene TRBV12-3 or TRBV12-4, with TRBD2 matching over 10 bases. With 5 bases clipped from V and 6 bases from J, the junction kept 9 bases outside the gene matches. The CDR3 length is 16 residues. The CDR3 DNA is TGTGCCAGCAGTCCCCTCAGCGGGAGGGCCTCCGGGGAGCTGTTTTTT. Its protein is CASSPLSGRASGELFF.

In this sample, this clonotype turned up a few times. This sequence joins TRBV18 and TRBJ1-1; D is unclear. Germline V gives CDR1 KGHSH, CDR2 LQKENI. The CDR3 spans 13 residues. Trimming left V 2 bases short and J 1 base short, with 5 bases between. CDR3 in amino acids: CASSPLQNTEAFF. The CDR3 coding sequence is TGTGCCAGCTCACCATTACAGAACACTGAAGCTTTCTTT.

The rearrangement links TRBV15 to TRBJ2-1; 7 bases match TRBD2. The CDR3 contains 16 residues. The ends lost 1 base at V and 2 bases at J; junction bases unmatched: 5. The germline V gene encodes CDR1 LNHNV and CDR2 YYDKDF (reference sequence). This CDR3 reads CATSRGPSGPYNEQFF. DNA of the CDR3: TGTGCCACCAGCAGAGGGCCTAGCGGACCCTACAATGAGCAGTTCTTC.

The chain has TRBV7-9 and TRBJ1-3; perhaps TRBD1 as D (6 bases). The CDR3 loop spans 14 amino acids. The ends were cut back, 4 bases at V and 4 bases at J, with 11 bases in the middle. The germline V gene has CDR1 SEHNR and CDR2 FQNEAQ (reference sequence). CDR3 protein: CASSSRTAGNTIYF. The CDR3 DNA reads TGTGCCAGCAGCTCCCGGACAGCCGGAAACACCATATATTTT.

The V and J genes are TRBV6-1 and TRBJ2-5; 14 nucleotides line up with TRBD2. The CDR3 runs to 15 residues. Germline values: CDR1 MNHNS, CDR2 SASEGT. V was clipped by 6 bases and J by 6 bases; unmatched bases: 6. This chain's CDR3 is CASRNGTSGSKTQYF. CDR3 in DNA: TGTGCCAGCAGAAACGGGACTAGCGGGAGTAAGACCCAGTACTTC.

This clonotype was seen a handful of times. The J gene is TRBJ2-7, the V gene TRBV5-1; the D gene could be TRBD1 or TRBD2 (5 bases each). This CDR3 spans 14 amino acids. V dropped 4 bases and J dropped 7 bases, with 18 bases sitting between them. Germline V gives CDR1 SGHRS, CDR2 YFSETQ. Here the CDR3 reads CASSDRDGSEEQYF. The CDR3 nucleotides read TGCGCCAGCAGCGACCGGGACGGTTCCGAAGAGCAGTACTTC.

The chain links TRBV14 to TRBJ2-1; 7 positions match TRBD1. The J segment lost 4 bases and the V segment lost 0 bases, leaving 6 bases of the junction unmatched. The germline V gene has CDR1 SGHDN and CDR2 FVKESK. The CDR3 is 16 amino acids. CDR3 bases: TGTGCCAGCAGCCAAGAGAGTGACAGGGCTTACAATGAGCAGTTCTTC. Its translation is CASSQESDRAYNEQFF.

The V call is TRBV6-5, the J call TRBJ2-7; 10 bases are shared with TRBD2. The V segment lost 3 bases and the J segment 2 bases; nucleotides outside the gene matches: 7. The CDR3 runs to 16 residues. Germline V gene lookup returns CDR1 MNHEY and CDR2 SVGAGI. CDR3 nucleotide sequence: TGTGCCAGCAGTTATTCGGGGACTAGCGAGACCTACGAGCAGTACTTC. Encoded protein: CASSYSGTSETYEQYF.